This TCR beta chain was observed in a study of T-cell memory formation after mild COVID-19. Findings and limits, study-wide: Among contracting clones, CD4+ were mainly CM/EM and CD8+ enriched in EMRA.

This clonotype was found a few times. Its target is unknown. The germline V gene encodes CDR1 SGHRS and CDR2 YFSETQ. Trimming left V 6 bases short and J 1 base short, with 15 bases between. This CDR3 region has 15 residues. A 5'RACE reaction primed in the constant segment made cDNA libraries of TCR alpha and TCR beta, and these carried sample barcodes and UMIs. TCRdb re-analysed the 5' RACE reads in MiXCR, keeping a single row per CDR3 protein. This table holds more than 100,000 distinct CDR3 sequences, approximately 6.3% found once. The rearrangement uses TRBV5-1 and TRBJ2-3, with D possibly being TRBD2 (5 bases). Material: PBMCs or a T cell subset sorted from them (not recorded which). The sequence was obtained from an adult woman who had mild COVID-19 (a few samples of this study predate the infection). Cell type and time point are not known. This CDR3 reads CASTVGSAGTDTQYF. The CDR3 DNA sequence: TGCGCCAGCACCGTTGGGTCAGCGGGCACAGATACGCAGTATTTT. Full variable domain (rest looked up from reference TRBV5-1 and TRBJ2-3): KAGVTQTPRYLIKTRGQQVTLSCSPISGHRSVSWYQQTPGQGLQFLFEYFSETQRNKGNFPGRFSGRQFSNSRSEMNVSTLELGDSALYLCASTVGSAGTDTQYFGPGTRLTVL.